These 9 T cell receptor beta chains came from one sample sequenced in a study of shared clonotypes between healthy human individuals. TCRdb's table, derived via immunoSEQ multiplex PCR, lists solely in-frame clones and lacks some. The sample contains roughly 1 million clones, around 74% of which appear only once. The sample taken for sequencing was memory CD4+ T cells sorted from blood. Subset here: CD45RA-negative fraction. These receptors were obtained from a man younger than 35 in good health.

This chain uses TRBV5-1 with TRBJ2-5; possibly TRBD1 for D (5 bases). The CDR3 contains 15 residues. Germline V CDR1 and CDR2: SGHRS, YFSETQ. V lost 3 bases and J lost 5, with 17 bases in between. CDR3 DNA sequence: TGCGCCAGCAGCTCCCTCCAGGGCCAAGAGGAGACCCAGTACTTC. Its translation: CASSSLQGQEETQYF.

The rearrangement uses TRBV4-3 and TRBJ2-6, with 7 nucleotides matching TRBD2. Per germline, CDR1 LGHNA and CDR2 YSLEER. The CDR3 length is 18 residues. The junction had 9 bases not matched to a gene; V was cut back by 4 bases and J by 0 bases. The CDR3: CASSPRLGGGSGANVLTF. The CDR3 DNA reads as TGCGCCAGCAGCCCAAGATTAGGCGGGGGCTCTGGGGCCAACGTCCTGACTTTC.

This clone came up a few times. V usage is TRBV7-8 and J usage is TRBJ2-2, with D maybe TRBD2 (6 bases). The germline V gene has CDR1 SGHVS and CDR2 FQNEAQ. The CDR3 is made up of 17 amino acids. The V and J ends lost 2 bases and 1 base respectively, with 14 bases between them. In nucleotides, the CDR3 is TGTGCCAGCAGCTTAAGCGGCGGGATTTTGAACACCGGGGAGCTGTTTTTT. As protein: CASSLSGGILNTGELFF.

J is TRBJ2-7 and V is TRBV19, with D tentatively TRBD1 (5 bases). This CDR3 has 14 amino acids. Trimming removed 6 bases from V and 0 bases from J, with 12 bases in between. Germline V gene data show CDR1 as LNHDA and CDR2 as SQIVND (reference sequence). The DNA for the CDR3 is TGTGCCAGTAGCGGCAGGGTAGACTCCTACGAGCAGTACTTC. It translates to CASSGRVDSYEQYF.

This clone came up a few times. This rearrangement joins TRBV10-3 to TRBJ2-1; no clear D gene. Germline V lookup: CDR1 ENHRY, CDR2 SYGVKD. Trimming took off 9 bases at V and 5 bases at J, with 14 bases between the two ends. The CDR3 totals 13 residues. In DNA form, the CDR3 reads TGTGCCATAGCATTAGGTACCGACAATGAGCAGTTCTTC. Protein sequence: CAIALGTDNEQFF.

The chain employs TRBV11-2 and TRBJ2-5, with 9 nucleotides matching TRBD1. CDR1 is SGHAT, CDR2 FQNNGV, per germline. There are 14 residues in the CDR3. The ends lost 5 bases at V and 3 bases at J; junction bases unmatched: 4. This CDR3 reads CASSIGTGKETQYF. Here the CDR3 DNA reads TGTGCCAGCAGCATCGGGACAGGGAAAGAGACCCAGTACTTC.

V gene TRBV6-6 combines with J gene TRBJ1-1, with D possibly being TRBD1 (6 bases). Germline CDR1 MNHNY, CDR2 SVGAGI (reference sequence). V was cut by 0 bases and J by 1 base, with 9 bases left in between. The CDR3 consists of 15 residues. The CDR3 is CASSYSLQGNTEAFF. The CDR3 bases are TGTGCCAGCAGTTACTCGTTACAGGGGAACACTGAAGCTTTCTTT.

The rearrangement uses TRBV6-6 and TRBJ2-5; 11 bases match TRBD2. J was trimmed by 0 bases and V by 4 bases; bases with no gene match: 1. Germline V lookup: CDR1 MNHNY, CDR2 SVGAGI (reference sequence). This CDR3 comprises 15 residues. The CDR3 loop reads CASSSGLADQETQYF. Written as DNA, the CDR3 is TGTGCCAGCAGTTCGGGACTAGCGGACCAAGAGACCCAGTACTTC.

The chain uses TRBV5-6 and TRBJ1-2; 8 bases match TRBD1. From germline, CDR1 is SGHDT and CDR2 YYEEEE. J gave up 8 bases and V 4 bases, and 7 bases lay outside the gene matches. The CDR3 sequence is 13 residues long. The CDR3 sequence: CASSRDRGQGYTF. The CDR3 coding sequence is TGTGCCAGCAGCCGCGACAGGGGCCAAGGCTACACCTTC.